This T cell receptor beta chain was sequenced during a study of neoadjuvant anti-PD-1 for oral cavity cancer. Study-wide background: Most patients had three to four biweekly doses of 3 mg/kg nivolumab before resection. Findings and caveats of the study: Post-treatment tumors with larger preexisting clones showed more shrinkage.

Comment on this clone: Antigen specificity is unknown.

Only in-frame clones appear in the TCRdb table, and some are missing; sequencing was by immunoSEQ multiplex PCR. Of roughly 8,000 clones in the sample, over 40% are singletons; the top ten hold 12%. Germline V gene sequence: CDR1 SQVTM, CDR2 ANQGSEA. The CDR3 loop spans 14 amino acids. V shed 5 bases and J shed 2 bases, with 13 bases lying between them. Cohort: HPV-negative, locally advanced oral cavity squamous cell carcinoma patients. The sequencing here drew on tumor tissue, taken before nivolumab (anti-PD-1) treatment. The source is a person aged 40 to 85 with oral cavity squamous cell carcinoma. V is TRBV29-1 and J is TRBJ1-5, with D possibly being TRBD1 (6 bases). Here the CDR3 DNA reads TGCAGCGTTATCACACAGGGCGGCAATCAGCCCCAGCATTTT. This translates into CSVITQGGNQPQHF.